This T cell receptor (beta chain) appears in the sequencing data of a study of breast tumors, draining lymph nodes, adjacent tissues. General study results and limits: Tumor repertoires ranked between lymph nodes and nontumor tissue in diversity, with V and J gene preferences. Findings are consistent with lymph node origin and intratumoral expansion of most tumor T cells. Luminal-like breast cancer showed significantly higher tumor–nontumor repertoire similarity than basal-like. Data only fit, rather than demonstrated, lymph node origin of most tumor T cells.

TCRdb redid the calling of the multiplex PCR reads with MiXCR, one entry per CDR3 protein. This sample yields about 200,000 distinct CDR3 sequences, of which less than 45% are seen a single time; 3% to 4% belongs to the top ten. Samples came from axillary lymph nodes draining the breast cancer. Ten or more counts support this clonotype. Its antigen is not identified. Germline trimming cut 4 bases from V and 8 bases from J; bases unmatched to any gene: 5. The CDR3 sequence is 15 residues long. CDR1 is SGHNT and CDR2 is YYREEE in the germline V gene (reference sequence). This sequence joins TRBV5-4 and TRBJ2-1; 14 bases map to TRBD2. The sequence was collected from a female donor with breast cancer. Some clones in this sample may be carry-over from other donors' samples. Sample: axillary lymph node tissue. The CDR3 DNA sequence: TGTGCCAGCAGCCCGACTAGCGGGAGGGCGGATGAGCAGTTCTTC. It is translated as CASSPTSGRADEQFF.